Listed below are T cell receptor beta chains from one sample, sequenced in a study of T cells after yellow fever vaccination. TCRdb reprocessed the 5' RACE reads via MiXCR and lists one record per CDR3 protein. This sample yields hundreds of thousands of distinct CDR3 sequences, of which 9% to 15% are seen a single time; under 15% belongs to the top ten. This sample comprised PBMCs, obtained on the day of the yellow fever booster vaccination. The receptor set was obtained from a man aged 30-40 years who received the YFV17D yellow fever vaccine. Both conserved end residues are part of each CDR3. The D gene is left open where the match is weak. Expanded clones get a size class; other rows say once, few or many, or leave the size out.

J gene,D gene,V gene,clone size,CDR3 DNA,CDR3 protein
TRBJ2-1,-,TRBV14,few,TGTGCCAGCAGCCAAGACGGGGTCAATGAGCAGTTCTTC,CASSQDGVNEQFF
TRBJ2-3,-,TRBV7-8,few,TGTGCCAGCAGCTCAGCGTCTAGCACAGATACGCAGTATTTT,CASSSASSTDTQYF
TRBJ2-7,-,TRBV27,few,TGTGCCAGCAGTTTAAGTAGGGGATTGTACGAGCAGTACTTC,CASSLSRGLYEQYF
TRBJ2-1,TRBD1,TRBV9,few,TGTGCCAGCAGCGTAGAACAGGGGAACTACAATGAGCAGTTCTTC,CASSVEQGNYNEQFF
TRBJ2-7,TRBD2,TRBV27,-,TGTGCCAGCAGTTTATCCGGTTGGGACTATGGGGGGCAGTACTTC,CASSLSGWDYGGQYF
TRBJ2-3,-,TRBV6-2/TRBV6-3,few,TGTGCCAGCAGTTACAGTGGTTATTCCACAGATACGCAGTATTTT,CASSYSGYSTDTQYF
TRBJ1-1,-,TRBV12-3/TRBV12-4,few,TGTGCCAGCAGTTTAGGGCGGAAGGGACAGAACACTGAAGCTTTCTTT,CASSLGRKGQNTEAFF
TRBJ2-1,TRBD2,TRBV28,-,TGTGCCAGCGGGCTAGCGGAAGCCGGACGGCGGTTCTTC,CASGLAEAGRRFF
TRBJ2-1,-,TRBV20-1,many,TGCAGTGCTAGGGGGAGCGTCTCCTACAATGAGCAGTTCTTC,CSARGSVSYNEQFF
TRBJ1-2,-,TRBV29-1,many,TGCAGCGCCGCTGACAGCTATGGCTACACCTTC,CSAADSYGYTF
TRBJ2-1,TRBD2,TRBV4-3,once,TGCGCCAGCAGCCAAGTTCGACTAGCGGGAGGGGATGAGCAGTTCTTC,CASSQVRLAGGDEQFF
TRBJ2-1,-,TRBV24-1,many,TGTGCCACCAGTGGAGATGCCTACAATGAGCAGTTCTTC,CATSGDAYNEQFF
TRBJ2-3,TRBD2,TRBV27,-,TGTGCCAGCGCCTCGGGACTAGCGGGAGAGGATACGCAGTATTTT,CASASGLAGEDTQYF
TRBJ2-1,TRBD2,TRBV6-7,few,TGTGCTTTTCCGACTAGCGCCCCTGAGCAGTTCTTC,CAFPTSAPEQFF
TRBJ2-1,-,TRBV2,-,TGTGCCAGCAGCCCCTCGGGGCGACAATTAACTGAGCAGTTCTTC,CASSPSGRQLTEQFF
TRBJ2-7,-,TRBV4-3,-,TGCGCCAGCAGCCAAGCGAAAAGGGTCGGCGAGCAGTACTTC,CASSQAKRVGEQYF
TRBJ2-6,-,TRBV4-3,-,TGCGCCAGCAGCCAAGACCTTCTCCACTCTGGGGCCAACGTCCTGACTTTC,CASSQDLLHSGANVLTF
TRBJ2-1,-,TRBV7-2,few,TGTGCCAGCAGACAGGCCGTCTTACTTGAGCAGTTCTTC,CASRQAVLLEQFF
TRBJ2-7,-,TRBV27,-,TGTGCCAGCAGTTGGCTCAGGGGTAACGAGCAGTACTTC,CASSWLRGNEQYF
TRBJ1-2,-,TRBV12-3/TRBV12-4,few,TGTGCCAGCAGTCCTCTCGACAGCTATGGCTACACCTTC,CASSPLDSYGYTF
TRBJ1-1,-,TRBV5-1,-,TGCGCCAGCAGCTTTTTGGGTCCAGAAGCTTTCTTT,CASSFLGPEAFF
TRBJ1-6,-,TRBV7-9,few,TGTGCCAGCAGTGATGGAGGGGTTGGTTCACCCCTCCACTTT,CASSDGGVGSPLHF
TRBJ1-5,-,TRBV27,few,TGTGCCAGCAGTCTTGATCCCGTCGTTCAGCCCCAGCATTTT,CASSLDPVVQPQHF
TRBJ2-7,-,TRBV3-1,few,TGTGCCAGTTCTTCCGCTCACTACGAGCAGTACTTC,CASSSAHYEQYF
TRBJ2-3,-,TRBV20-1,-,TGCAGTGCTGGGCGTCCTAGCGGCACAGATACGCAGTATTTT,CSAGRPSGTDTQYF
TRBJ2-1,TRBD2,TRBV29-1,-,TGCAGCGTTGAAGGGCTAGCGGGTTACCCTTACAATGAGCAGTTCTTC,CSVEGLAGYPYNEQFF
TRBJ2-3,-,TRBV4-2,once,TGTGCCAGCAGCAAAGTGGCTAGCGACACAGATACGCAGTATTTT,CASSKVASDTDTQYF
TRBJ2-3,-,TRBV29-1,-,TGCAGCGTGGGGGACGACACAGATACGCAGTATTTT,CSVGDDTDTQYF
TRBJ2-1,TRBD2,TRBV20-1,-,TGCAGTGCTAGTGGGGGACTAGCGGCCAACAATGAGCAGTTCTTC,CSASGGLAANNEQFF
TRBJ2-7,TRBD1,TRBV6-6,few,TGTGCCAGCAGCGGGGACAGGGTCTACGAGCAGTACTTC,CASSGDRVYEQYF
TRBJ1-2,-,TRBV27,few,TGTGCCAGCAAACTGACAGCTAACTATGGCTACACCTTC,CASKLTANYGYTF
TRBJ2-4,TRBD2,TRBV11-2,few,TGTGCCAGCAGCTTAGGTGGCGGGAGGGGGAACATTCAGTACTTC,CASSLGGGRGNIQYF
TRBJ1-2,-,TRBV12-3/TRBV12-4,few,TGTGCCAGCATCGGGGGACATAACTATGGCTACACCTTC,CASIGGHNYGYTF
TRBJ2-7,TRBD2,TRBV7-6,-,TGTGCCAGCAGCCGATATTTAATTAGCGGGAGCTACGAGCAGTACTTC,CASSRYLISGSYEQYF
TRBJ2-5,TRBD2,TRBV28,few,TGTGCCAGCGGCGGGAGTAGAGAGACCCAGTACTTC,CASGGSRETQYF
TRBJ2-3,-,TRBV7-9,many,TGTGCCAGCAGCTTAGCGTCGCTAGAATCCACAGATACGCAGTATTTT,CASSLASLESTDTQYF